The 17 T cell receptor beta chains given below trace back to one sample, sequenced in a study of technical replicates of blood from a handful of donors. Clones were read by immunoSEQ multiplex PCR, and TCRdb kept only the in-frame ones, dropping some. The top ten hold about 0.3% of the sample, which has about 95,000 clones, 95% seen once. The source material was T cells isolated from PBMCs. All receptors come from a human donor in good health.

This chain links TRBV14 with TRBJ2-5, with TRBD2 as a possible D gene (5 bases). V was cut by 0 bases and J by 5 bases, with 13 bases left in between. The germline CDR1 and CDR2 sequences are SGHDN and FVKESK. The CDR3 extends over 15 amino acids. The CDR3 loop reads CASSQDRGYGETQYF. The CDR3 region has the DNA TGTGCCAGCAGCCAAGATAGAGGGTATGGCGAGACCCAGTACTTC.

This clone was seen a single time. A junction end diverges from the germline sequence, so it may reflect a read error. CDR3 bases: TGTGCCAGCAGATTAGTTGGTCAGGGGCAGAGTGGCTACACCTTC. Protein product: CASRLVGQGQSGYTF. V usage is TRBV7-9 and J usage is TRBJ1-2; D perhaps matches TRBD1 (6 bases). The CDR3 sequence is 15 residues long. The germline CDR1 and CDR2 sequences are SEHNR and FQNEAQ (reference sequence).

V and J are TRBV27 and TRBJ2-1, with TRBD2 identical over 7 bases. The CDR3 has 16 amino acids. Germline CDR1 and CDR2: MNHEY and SMNVEV (reference sequence). The trim removed 5 bases at V and 0 bases at J, leaving 7 bases unmatched. This CDR3 reads CASSPGQRGSYNEQFF. The CDR3 region has the DNA TGTGCCAGCAGTCCAGGGCAGCGGGGCTCCTACAATGAGCAGTTCTTC.

This chain connects TRBV6-1 to TRBJ1-4; TRBD1 aligns across 7 bases. V shed 3 bases and J 2 bases; nucleotides not matched to a gene: 3. The CDR3 length is 15 residues. In germline, CDR1 is MNHNS, CDR2 SASEGT. The CDR3 DNA follows: TGTGCCAGCAGTGACCCGGGACAGACTAATGAAAAACTGTTTTTT. This translates into CASSDPGQTNEKLFF.

This chain links TRBV10-1 with TRBJ2-1; maybe TRBD2 (6 bases). V dropped 7 bases and J dropped 7 bases, with 11 bases sitting between them. Germline values: CDR1 WNHNN, CDR2 SYGVQD (reference sequence). The CDR3 runs 12 residues. The chain's CDR3 is CASIVGRNEQFF. DNA for the CDR3: TGCGCCAGCATCGTCGGGAGAAATGAGCAGTTCTTC.

This clone was counted once. This rearrangement joins TRBV7-9 to TRBJ1-1; TRBD1 might be the D (6 bases). The CDR3 has 15 residues. V was shortened by 10 bases and J by 3 bases, with 21 bases between the two germline ends. Germline loops: CDR1 SEHNR, CDR2 FQNEAQ (reference sequence). The CDR3 nucleotides read TGTGCCATCAACGGAAGGACAGATGTATACACTGAAGCTTTCTTT. Its translation is CAINGRTDVYTEAFF. Using reference TRBV7-9 and TRBJ1-1 for the parts outside the CDR3, the full variable domain is DTGVSQNPRHKITKRGQNVTFRCDPISEHNRLYWYRQTLGQGPEFLTYFQNEAQLEKSRLLSDRFSAERPKGSFSTLEIQRTEQGDSAMYLCAINGRTDVYTEAFFGQGTRLTVV.

The chain is built from TRBV23-1 and TRBJ1-2, with no clear D. TRBV23-1 is flagged as an ORF with uncertain function. The CDR3 loop spans 15 amino acids. V gave up 0 bases and J gave up 6 bases, with 14 bases separating them. In nucleotides, the CDR3 is TGCGCCAGCAGTCAATCGCGGCTCCTAGGAGATGGCTACACCTTC. It encodes CASSQSRLLGDGYTF.

This rearrangement joins TRBV23-1 to TRBJ2-7, with a possible D match to TRBD1 (6 bases). TRBV23-1 is sorted into the ORF group, with uncertain function. Trimming pared 1 base from V and 1 base from J, leaving 14 bases between. The CDR3 runs 16 residues. The CDR3 DNA sequence: TGCGCCAGCAGTCAATGGACCCAGGACAGTTCCTACGAGCAGTACTTC. This translates into CASSQWTQDSSYEQYF.

The genes are TRBV6-1 and TRBJ1-2; the D gene is possibly TRBD1 (6 bases). The CDR3 loop spans 17 amino acids. CDR1 MNHNS and CDR2 SASEGT come from the germline V gene. Trimming left V 4 bases short and J 10 bases short, with 28 bases between. CDR3: CASSVGANLYRVWDYTF. Written as DNA, the CDR3 is TGTGCCAGCAGTGTAGGAGCGAACCTCTACAGGGTATGGGACTACACCTTC.

CDR3 in amino acids: CASSVTQAPSYEQYF. In DNA form, the CDR3 reads TGTGCCAGCAGCGTGACCCAGGCGCCATCCTACGAGCAGTACTTC. The chain joins TRBV9 to TRBJ2-7, with D unresolved. V shed 2 bases and J shed 1 base, with 13 bases lying between them. Per germline, CDR1 SGDLS and CDR2 YYNGEE. The CDR3 runs to 15 residues. The full variable domain, with the rest looked up from reference TRBV9 and TRBJ2-7, is DSGVTQTPKHLITATGQRVTLRCSPRSGDLSVYWYQQSLDQGLQFLIQYYNGEERAKGNILERFSAQQFPDLHSELNLSSLELGDSALYFCASSVTQAPSYEQYFGPGTRLTVT.

The J gene is TRBJ2-5, the V gene TRBV7-2; TRBD2 aligns across 8 bases. This CDR3 comprises 14 residues. Per the germline V gene, CDR1 is SGHTA and CDR2 is FQGNSA. V shed 1 base, J shed 5 bases, and the junction held 3 bases outside the gene matches. This CDR3 reads CASSLGASGETQYF. The CDR3, as DNA: TGTGCCAGCAGCTTAGGGGCTAGCGGGGAGACCCAGTACTTC.

Only one count was recorded for this clone. The gene calls are TRBV4-1 and TRBJ2-7; 12 bases fit TRBD2. CDR3 length: 16 amino acids. The trim removed 2 bases at V and 4 bases at J, leaving 6 bases unmatched. Germline-derived CDR1 and CDR2 are MGHRA and YSYEKL. The CDR3 here is CASSQLTSGRSYEQYF. CDR3 bases: TGCGCCAGCAGCCAACTGACTAGCGGGAGATCTTACGAGCAGTACTTC.

The chain links TRBV30 to TRBJ1-4; 8 bases are shared with TRBD1. The length of the CDR3 is 14 residues. V was pared by 5 bases and J by 8 bases, with 10 bases of the junction left unmatched. The germline CDR1 and CDR2 sequences are GTSNPN and SVGIG (reference sequence). The CDR3 sequence: CAWGSGQGFEKLFF. In DNA form, the CDR3 reads TGTGCCTGGGGATCCGGACAGGGATTCGAAAAACTGTTTTTT. The complete variable domain, with remaining parts taken from reference TRBV30 and TRBJ1-4, reads SQTIHQWPATLVQPVGSPLSLECTVEGTSNPNLYWYRQAAGRGLQLLFYSVGIGQISSEVPQNLSASRPQDRQFILSSKKLLLSDSGFYLCAWGSGQGFEKLFFGSGTQLSVL.

V is TRBV5-1 and J is TRBJ2-7; TRBD2 aligns across 8 bases. From germline, CDR1 is SGHRS and CDR2 YFSETQ. Germline trimming cut 2 bases from V and 3 bases from J; bases unmatched to any gene: 10. The CDR3 runs to 16 residues. The CDR3 is CASSFGRGGRFYEQYF. The CDR3 DNA sequence: TGCGCCAGCAGCTTCGGCAGAGGCGGGAGGTTCTACGAGCAGTACTTC.

The V gene is TRBV19, the J gene TRBJ1-2; D is possibly TRBD1 (6 bases). The ends were cut back, 5 bases at V and 1 base at J, with 20 bases in the middle. The length of the CDR3 is 17 residues. CDR1 is LNHDA and CDR2 is SQIVND in the germline V gene (reference sequence). CDR3 in DNA: TGTGCCAGTAGTCAGATCGTTGCGGGGGCCCTTAACTATGGCTACACCTTC. Protein product: CASSQIVAGALNYGYTF.

This clone has only a few counts. The V and J genes are TRBV6-1 and TRBJ2-7, with a weak D call TRBD1 (5 bases). Germline lookup yields CDR1 MNHNS and CDR2 SASEGT. V gave up 7 bases and J gave up 0 bases, with 10 bases separating them. The CDR3 extends over 13 amino acids. The chain's CDR3 is CASTSTVSYEQYF. In nucleotides, the CDR3 is TGTGCCAGCACTTCGACAGTCTCCTACGAGCAGTACTTC.

This chain connects TRBV5-1 to TRBJ2-6, with D possibly matching TRBD1 (6 bases). This CDR3 is built from 16 residues. Trimming shortened V by 8 bases and J by 0 bases, and 15 bases separated the two germline ends. Germline values: CDR1 SGHRS, CDR2 YFSETQ. The CDR3 sequence: CASHETGFSGANVLTF. The CDR3 nucleotides read TGCGCCAGTCACGAAACAGGGTTCTCTGGGGCCAACGTCCTGACTTTC.